This T cell receptor beta chain comes out of a study of blood T cell repertoires in COVID-19. Study details: From the United States, Italy and Spain came samples of acute and convalescent COVID-19. PBMCs, B-cell-depleted T cells, or T cells provided the cDNA or gDNA that made up the material.

Produced via immunoSEQ multiplex PCR; TCRdb's table is partial and in-frame only. The table includes approximately 170,000 clones, roughly 85% detected once. Germline trimming cut 5 bases from V and 5 bases from J; bases unmatched to any gene: 12. The CDR3 length is 16 residues. Germline-derived CDR1 and CDR2 are SGHTA and FQGTGA. The receptor was derived from a man aged 50 or older with active or convalescent COVID-19. This chain uses TRBV7-3 with TRBJ2-5; 9 nucleotides line up with TRBD1. The sample consisted of peripheral blood. This chain's CDR3 is CASSPSGTGKGETQYF. As DNA, the CDR3 is TGTGCCAGCAGCCCCTCCGGGACAGGGAAAGGGGAGACCCAGTACTTC. The full variable domain, completed using reference TRBV7-3 and TRBJ2-5, is GAGVSQTPSNKVTEKGKYVELRCDPISGHTALYWYRQSLGQGPEFLIYFQGTGAADDSGLPNDRFFAVRPEGSVSTLKIQRTERGDSAVYLCASSPSGTGKGETQYFGPGTRLLVL.